The 27 T cell receptor beta chains below come from one sample, sequenced in a study. TCRdb reanalysed the 5' RACE reads using MiXCR and keeps one entry per CDR3 protein. The table lists approximately 53,000 distinct CDR3 sequences, about 28% of them singletons. Sequencing was performed on tumor-infiltrating memory CD4+ T cells sorted from the breast tumor. Regarding subset: memory CD4+ T cells, CD4+CD45RO+CD25-. All receptors come from a female donor with breast cancer.

In this sample, this clonotype turned up a few times. A junction end diverges from the germline sequence, so it may reflect a read error. The V and J genes are TRBV7-9 and TRBJ2-1; 9 bases match TRBD1. The germline V gene encodes CDR1 SEHNR and CDR2 FQNEAQ (reference sequence). This CDR3 comprises 14 residues. CDR3 coding DNA: TGCGCCAGCAAGACAGGGGGGTCCTACAATGAGCAGTTCTTC. Amino acid sequence: CASKTGGSYNEQFF.

The chain has TRBV4-1 and TRBJ1-3, with D possibly matching TRBD1 (5 bases). CDR1 is MGHRA and CDR2 is YSYEKL in the germline V gene. V lost 1 base to trimming and J lost 0 bases, with 7 bases between them. This CDR3 has 15 residues. CDR3 DNA: TGCGCCAGCAGCCAAGGGACACTCTCTGGAAACACCATATATTTT. Encoded protein: CASSQGTLSGNTIYF.

A few counts support this clonotype. The genes are TRBV29-1 and TRBJ2-7; TRBD2 matches 9 bases. Germline V gives CDR1 SQVTM, CDR2 ANQGSEA. The CDR3 is 13 residues long. J was trimmed by 2 bases and V by 7 bases; bases with no gene match: 6. The chain's CDR3 is CSAIAGDTYEQYF. CDR3 DNA sequence: TGCAGCGCCATAGCGGGAGATACCTACGAGCAGTACTTC.

The V call is TRBV5-1, the J call TRBJ2-1; D ambiguous. CDR3 length: 11 residues. In germline, CDR1 is SGHRS, CDR2 YFSETQ. Trimming cost V 2 bases and J 15 bases, with 12 bases left between them. CDR3 in DNA: TGCGCCAGCAGCTTATCAACCACACGGTTCTTC. Translation gives CASSLSTTRFF.

The sample holds many counts of this clonotype. J is TRBJ1-4 and V is TRBV28; D unresolved. V lost 3 bases and J lost 7, with 6 bases in between. The CDR3 length is 12 residues. Germline V gene data show CDR1 as MDHEN and CDR2 as SYDVKM. CDR3 DNA: TGTGCCAGCAGTTTTTCAGGTGAAAAACTGTTTTTT. It encodes CASSFSGEKLFF. The full variable domain, completed using reference TRBV28 and TRBJ1-4, is DVKVTQSSRYLVKRTGEKVFLECVQDMDHENMFWYRQDPGLGLRLIYFSYDVKMKEKGDIPEGYSVSREKKERFSLILESASTNQTSMYLCASSFSGEKLFFGSGTQLSVL.

This clonotype turned up a few times. The V call is TRBV7-2, the J call TRBJ1-2; the D is unclear. The ends were cut back, 2 bases at V and 2 bases at J, with 12 bases in the middle. The CDR3 is 15 residues long. CDR1 is SGHTA and CDR2 is FQGNSA in the germline V gene. CDR3 DNA: TGTGCCAGCAGCTTAACCCTTATCGGAAACTATGGCTACACCTTC. It translates to CASSLTLIGNYGYTF.

The chain couples TRBV18 to TRBJ1-1; no clear D. The V end lost 5 bases, the J end lost 5 bases, and 6 bases lay between the germline ends. This CDR3 has 11 amino acids. The germline V gene has CDR1 KGHSH and CDR2 LQKENI. CDR3 sequence (DNA): TGTGCCAGCTCAGATGTGACTGAAGCTTTCTTT. Its protein product is CASSDVTEAFF.

The chain links TRBV7-9 to TRBJ2-5, with D possibly TRBD1 on 6 matching bases. From germline, CDR1 is SEHNR and CDR2 FQNEAQ (reference sequence). This CDR3 has 15 residues. V was trimmed by 6 bases and J by 2 bases, leaving 16 bases between them. The CDR3 DNA reads as TGTGCCAGCAGGTGGGGGCGATTGGGACAAGAGACCCAGTACTTC. It encodes CASRWGRLGQETQYF.

This clonotype showed up just a few times. The chain recombines TRBV6-2 or TRBV6-3 with TRBJ1-5; D call uncertain. V lost 8 bases, J lost 2 bases, and 10 bases lay in between. CDR3 size: 13 residues. Germline V gene sequence: CDR1 MNHEY, CDR2 SVGEGT. CDR3 nucleotides: TGTGCCAGCCACGATATAGGCAATCAGCCCCAGCATTTT. Amino acid sequence: CASHDIGNQPQHF.

A few counts support this clonotype. This sequence joins TRBV7-8 and TRBJ1-4, with D tentatively TRBD1 (5 bases). CDR1 and CDR2 from the germline V gene are SGHVS and FQNEAQ. The CDR3 is 13 residues long. Trimming took off 5 bases at V and 8 bases at J, with 12 bases between the two ends. The CDR3 here is CASSRGPEEKLFF. The DNA of the CDR3 is TGTGCCAGCAGCCGGGGACCGGAGGAAAAACTGTTTTTT.

The genes are TRBV28 and TRBJ2-3; TRBD2 is a possible D gene (5 bases). V shed 2 bases and J shed 6 bases, with 9 bases lying between them. Germline CDR1 is MDHEN and CDR2 is SYDVKM. The CDR3 consists of 13 residues. The CDR3 DNA sequence: TGTGCCAGCAGTTTAACGGGGATTGATACGCAGTATTTT. The encoded protein is CASSLTGIDTQYF.

Only a few counts were recorded for this clonotype. The chain has TRBV7-2 and TRBJ2-3; D may be TRBD2 (6 bases). CDR3 length equals 14 residues. The V gene lost 5 bases and the J gene lost 3 bases, with 12 bases spanning the gap. Germline CDR1 SGHTA, CDR2 FQGNSA. As DNA, the CDR3 is TGTGCCAGCAGCCGGCGGGGAGCAACAGATACGCAGTATTTT. It codes for CASSRRGATDTQYF.

V gene TRBV6-5 combines with J gene TRBJ2-7; 7 bases line up with TRBD2. CDR3 size: 15 residues. V was pared by 5 bases and J by 3 bases, with 10 bases of the junction left unmatched. Germline V gene sequence: CDR1 MNHEY, CDR2 SVGAGI. CDR3 nucleotide sequence: TGTGCCAGCAGTACGGGGGGATACCCCCTCTACGAGCAGTACTTC. Protein sequence: CASSTGGYPLYEQYF.

Regarding this clonotype: An end of the junction does not agree with germline; a read error may underlie this. V gene TRBV7-8 combines with J gene TRBJ2-2, with D tentatively TRBD2 (6 bases). The V gene's germline CDR1 is SGHVS and CDR2 FQNEAQ. CDR3 length equals 16 residues. The CDR3 bases are TGTGCCAGCAGCTTAGAGGCTAGCGACAACACCGGGGAGCTGCTTTTT. Translated, it gives CASSLEASDNTGELLF.

The chain links TRBV28 to TRBJ1-1; D is unclear. The CDR3 extends over 16 amino acids. From germline, CDR1 is MDHEN and CDR2 SYDVKM. V was trimmed by 8 bases and J by 3 bases, leaving 22 bases between them. CDR3 region: CASGSDKWNEDTEAFF. The DNA of the CDR3 is TGTGCCAGCGGTTCTGATAAATGGAATGAGGACACTGAAGCTTTCTTT. The entire variable domain, with the rest obtained from reference TRBV28 and TRBJ1-1, is as follows: DVKVTQSSRYLVKRTGEKVFLECVQDMDHENMFWYRQDPGLGLRLIYFSYDVKMKEKGDIPEGYSVSREKKERFSLILESASTNQTSMYLCASGSDKWNEDTEAFFGQGTRLTVV.

This clonotype has at least ten counts. V and J are TRBV7-9 and TRBJ2-7; possibly TRBD2 for D (5 bases). The CDR3 contains 14 residues. V was trimmed by 0 bases and J by 5 bases, leaving 11 bases between them. Germline V gives CDR1 SEHNR, CDR2 FQNEAQ (reference sequence). In DNA form, the CDR3 reads TGTGCCAGCAGCTTAGCGGGAGTTGACGACGAGCAGTACTTC. This encodes CASSLAGVDDEQYF.

The genes are TRBV7-2 and TRBJ1-5; the match to TRBD1 covers 7 bases. The CDR3 runs 13 residues. Losses at the gene ends were 5 bases for V and 4 bases for J; bases not matched to a gene: 2. CDR1 is SGHTA and CDR2 is FQGNSA in the germline V gene. The CDR3 loop is CASSVGQNQPQHF. DNA for the CDR3: TGTGCCAGCAGCGTGGGACAGAATCAGCCCCAGCATTTT.

The chain carries TRBV5-1 and TRBJ1-1; no reliable D call. Germline V lookup: CDR1 SGHRS, CDR2 YFSETQ. V lost 5 bases and J lost 1, with 12 bases in between. The CDR3 is 14 residues long. CDR3 loop: CASRFDGRNTEAFF. CDR3 in DNA: TGCGCCAGCAGGTTTGACGGACGGAACACTGAAGCTTTCTTT.

The chain joins TRBV15 to TRBJ1-5; D is unresolved. The CDR3 runs 15 residues. Looked up from germline, CDR1 is LNHNV and CDR2 is YYDKDF (reference sequence). V lost 0 bases and J lost 6, with 12 bases in between. In DNA form, the CDR3 reads TGTGCCACCAGCAGAGATCTAGGGAGGGCTCAGCCCCAGCATTTT. This encodes CATSRDLGRAQPQHF.

In this sample, this clonotype turned up a few times. The genes are TRBV5-1 and TRBJ2-4; possible D gene TRBD1, 6 bases. Germline V CDR1 and CDR2: SGHRS, YFSETQ. This CDR3 is built from 16 residues. V was cut by 0 bases and J by 6 bases, with 16 bases left in between. In DNA, the CDR3 is TGCGCCAGCAGCTTGGAGGCAGGGGAAAGGGGAAACATTCAGTACTTC. Protein product: CASSLEAGERGNIQYF.

The chain links TRBV7-2 to TRBJ1-1; perhaps TRBD1 as D (5 bases). Trimming stripped 4 bases from V and 1 base from J, with 19 bases between. The length of the CDR3 is 17 residues. Germline CDR1 reads SGHTA; CDR2 reads FQGNSA. This CDR3 is CASSSLALRGRNTEAFF. The CDR3 region has the DNA TGTGCCAGCAGCTCCTTAGCCCTCCGGGGACGGAACACTGAAGCTTTCTTT.

J is TRBJ1-1 and V is TRBV6-5; D is unclear. V lost 4 bases and J 0 bases, leaving 9 bases between the germline ends. Germline V gives CDR1 MNHEY, CDR2 SVGAGI. CDR3 size: 14 residues. CDR3 protein: CASSSQALNTEAFF. CDR3 bases: TGTGCCAGCAGTTCTCAGGCTCTGAACACTGAAGCTTTCTTT.

The V gene is TRBV7-2, the J gene TRBJ1-1, with TRBD1 matching 7 bases. Germline V gene data show CDR1 as SGHTA and CDR2 as FQGNSA. The CDR3 contains 13 residues. V shed 5 bases, J shed 1 base, and the junction held 1 base outside the gene matches. The CDR3 region has the DNA TGTGCCAGCAGCCGGGACAGGAACACTGAAGCTTTCTTT. Translating it yields CASSRDRNTEAFF.

This clonotype has only a few counts. This rearrangement joins TRBV6-6 to TRBJ2-4, with D possibly called TRBD1 or TRBD2 (5 bases each). Germline V gene lookup returns CDR1 MNHNY and CDR2 SVGAGI (reference sequence). V lost 6 bases and J lost 8, with 20 bases in between. This CDR3 contains 15 residues. CDR3 in amino acids: CASSLLGTAEDIQYF. The CDR3 nucleotides read TGTGCCAGCAGCCTTCTCGGGACGGCCGAGGACATTCAGTACTTC.

J is TRBJ1-1 and V is TRBV28; a weak D match, TRBD1 (6 bases). The length of the CDR3 is 15 residues. Germline CDR1 reads MDHEN; CDR2 reads SYDVKM. Trimming removed 3 bases from V and 5 bases from J, with 16 bases in between. CDR3 DNA: TGTGCCAGCAGTTTGGGGGGCCTCGGGGTGACTGAAGCTTTCTTT. The encoded protein is CASSLGGLGVTEAFF. Variable domain in full (rest from reference TRBV28 and TRBJ1-1): DVKVTQSSRYLVKRTGEKVFLECVQDMDHENMFWYRQDPGLGLRLIYFSYDVKMKEKGDIPEGYSVSREKKERFSLILESASTNQTSMYLCASSLGGLGVTEAFFGQGTRLTVV.

The chain is built from TRBV6-2 or TRBV6-3 and TRBJ1-2; D is uncertain. The V gene's germline CDR1 is MNHEY and CDR2 SVGEGT. The CDR3 contains 13 residues. The germline V and J ends were trimmed by 2 bases and 8 bases, with 12 bases remaining between them. The chain's CDR3 is CASSYPSFSGYTF. The CDR3 DNA reads TGTGCCAGCAGTTACCCCTCATTCAGCGGCTACACCTTC.

The chain combines TRBV4-3 with TRBJ1-1; the D gene is possibly TRBD1 (5 bases). There are 15 residues in the CDR3. The V gene's germline CDR1 is LGHNA and CDR2 YSLEER. Trimming left V 0 bases short and J 7 bases short, with 15 bases between. In nucleotides, the CDR3 is TGCGCCAGCAGCCAAGACACTGGGGAGGGGCTTGAAGCTTTCTTT. Its translation is CASSQDTGEGLEAFF.